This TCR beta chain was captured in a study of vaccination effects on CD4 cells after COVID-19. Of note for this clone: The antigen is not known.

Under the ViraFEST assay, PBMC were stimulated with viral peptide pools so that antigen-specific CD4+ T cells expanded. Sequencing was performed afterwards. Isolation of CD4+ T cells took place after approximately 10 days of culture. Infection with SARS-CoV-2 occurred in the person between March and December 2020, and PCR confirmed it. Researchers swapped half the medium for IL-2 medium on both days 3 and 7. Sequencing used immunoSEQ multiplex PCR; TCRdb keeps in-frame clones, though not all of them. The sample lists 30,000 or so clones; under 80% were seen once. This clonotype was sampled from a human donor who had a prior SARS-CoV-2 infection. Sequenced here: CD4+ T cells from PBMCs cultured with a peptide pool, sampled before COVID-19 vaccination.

CDR3 loop: CASSFLSGVGGYTF. For the CDR3, the DNA is TGTGCCAGCAGCTTCCTTTCAGGGGTGGGTGGCTACACCTTC. V usage is TRBV7-2 and J usage is TRBJ1-2; TRBD1 might be the D (6 bases). CDR3 length: 14 residues. Trimming cost V 3 bases and J 7 bases, with 15 bases left between them. Germline loops: CDR1 SGHTA, CDR2 FQGNSA.